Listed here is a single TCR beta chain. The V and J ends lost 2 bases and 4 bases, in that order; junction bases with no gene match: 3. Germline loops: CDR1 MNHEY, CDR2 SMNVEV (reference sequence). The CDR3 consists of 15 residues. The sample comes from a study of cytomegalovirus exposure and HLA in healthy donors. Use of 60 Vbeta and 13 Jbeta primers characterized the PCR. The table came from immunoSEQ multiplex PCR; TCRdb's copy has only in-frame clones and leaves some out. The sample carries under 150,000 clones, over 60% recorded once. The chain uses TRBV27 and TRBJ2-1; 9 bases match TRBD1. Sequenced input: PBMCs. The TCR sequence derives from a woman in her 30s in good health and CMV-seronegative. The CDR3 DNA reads TGTGCCAGCAGTTTAAGACAGGGGGTATACAATGAGCAGTTCTTC. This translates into CASSLRQGVYNEQFF.